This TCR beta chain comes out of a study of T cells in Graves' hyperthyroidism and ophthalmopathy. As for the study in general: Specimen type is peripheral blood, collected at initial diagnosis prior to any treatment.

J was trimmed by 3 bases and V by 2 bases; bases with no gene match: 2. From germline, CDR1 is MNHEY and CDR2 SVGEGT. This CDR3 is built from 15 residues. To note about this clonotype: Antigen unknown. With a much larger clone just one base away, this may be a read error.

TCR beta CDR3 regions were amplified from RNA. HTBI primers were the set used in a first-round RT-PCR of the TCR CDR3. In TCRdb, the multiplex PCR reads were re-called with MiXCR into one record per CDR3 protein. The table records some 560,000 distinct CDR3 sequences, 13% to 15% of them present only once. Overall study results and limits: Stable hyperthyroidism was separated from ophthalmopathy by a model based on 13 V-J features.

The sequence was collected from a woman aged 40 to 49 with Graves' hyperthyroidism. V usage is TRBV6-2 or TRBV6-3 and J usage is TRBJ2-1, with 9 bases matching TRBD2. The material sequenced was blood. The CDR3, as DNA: TGTGCCAGCAGTTACGGGACTAGCCTCTACAATGAGCAGTTCTTC. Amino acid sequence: CASSYGTSLYNEQFF.